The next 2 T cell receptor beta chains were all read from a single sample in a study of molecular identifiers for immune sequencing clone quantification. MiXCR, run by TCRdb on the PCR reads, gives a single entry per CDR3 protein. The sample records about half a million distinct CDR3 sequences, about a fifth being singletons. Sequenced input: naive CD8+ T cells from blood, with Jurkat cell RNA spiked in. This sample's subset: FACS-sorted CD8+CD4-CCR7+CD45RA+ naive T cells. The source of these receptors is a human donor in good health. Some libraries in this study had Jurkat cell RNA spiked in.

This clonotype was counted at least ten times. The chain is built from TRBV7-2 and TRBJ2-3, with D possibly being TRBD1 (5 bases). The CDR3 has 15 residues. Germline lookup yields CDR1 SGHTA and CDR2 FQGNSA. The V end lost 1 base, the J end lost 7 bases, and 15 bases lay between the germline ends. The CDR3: CASSLVSGKLNTQYF. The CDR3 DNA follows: TGTGCCAGCAGCTTAGTATCAGGGAAGTTAAATACGCAGTATTTT. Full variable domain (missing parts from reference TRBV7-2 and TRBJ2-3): GAGVSQSPSNKVTEKGKDVELRCDPISGHTALYWYRQSLGQGLEFLIYFQGNSAPDKSGLPSDRFSAERTGGSVSTLTIQRTQQEDSAVYLCASSLVSGKLNTQYFGPGTRLTVL.

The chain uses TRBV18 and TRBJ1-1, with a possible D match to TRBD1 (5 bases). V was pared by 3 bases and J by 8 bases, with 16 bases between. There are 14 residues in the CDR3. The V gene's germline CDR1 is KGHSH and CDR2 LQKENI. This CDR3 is CASSPPGPKTEAFF. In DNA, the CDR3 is TGTGCCAGCTCACCCCCGGGGCCGAAAACCGAAGCTTTCTTT.